These 18 T cell receptor beta chains originate from one sample sequenced in a study of T cells in Graves' hyperthyroidism and ophthalmopathy. It was RNA transcripts that yielded the amplified TCR beta CDR3 regions. First-round RT-PCR targeting the TCR CDR3 was performed with the HTBI primer set. TCRdb redid the calling of the multiplex PCR reads with MiXCR, one entry per CDR3 protein. The sample yields some 400,000 distinct CDR3 sequences, approximately 20% seen once. The sequencing input was blood. The receptor source for this set is a young woman with Graves' hyperthyroidism.

The chain has TRBV6-5 and TRBJ1-2; no reliable D call. V lost 2 bases and J lost 4, with 17 bases in between. Germline CDR1 reads MNHEY; CDR2 reads SVGAGI. This CDR3 region has 16 residues. Written as DNA, the CDR3 is TGTGCCAGCAGTTACGACGAGCCAGTAGGCATCTATGGCTACACCTTC. Encoded protein: CASSYDEPVGIYGYTF.

This clonotype was seen a few times. This could be a read error, since a much larger clone is one nucleotide away. The chain has TRBV6-1 and TRBJ2-5; D remains ambiguous. The CDR3 sequence is 15 residues long. V was shortened by 5 bases and J by 3 bases, with 16 bases between the two germline ends. The germline V gene has CDR1 MNHNS and CDR2 SASEGT. DNA of the CDR3: TGTGCCAGCAGTCAGTTAGTGGGATCCAAAGAGACCCAGTACTTC. Translated, it gives CASSQLVGSKETQYF.

This clonotype has at least ten counts. The chain links TRBV6-2 or TRBV6-3 to TRBJ2-2; weak D call: TRBD2 (6 bases). The length of the CDR3 is 13 residues. Per germline, CDR1 MNHEY and CDR2 SVGEGT. V was clipped by 2 bases and J by 5 bases, with 6 bases between them. CDR3 sequence (DNA): TGTGCCAGCAGTTACGGGAGGACCGGGGAGCTGTTTTTT. Translating it yields CASSYGRTGELFF.

This clonotype has ten or more counts. V usage is TRBV12-3 or TRBV12-4 and J usage is TRBJ1-3; no reliable D call. The V end lost 9 bases, the J end lost 0 bases, and 9 bases lay between the germline ends. This CDR3 has 13 amino acids. The CDR3 sequence: CASSMSSGNTIYF. The CDR3 bases are TGTGCCAGTTCCATGAGCTCTGGAAACACCATATATTTT.

This clonotype was observed at least ten times. This rearrangement joins TRBV11-2 to TRBJ2-5; D assignment may be TRBD1 or TRBD2 (5 bases each). The V gene's germline CDR1 is SGHAT and CDR2 FQNNGV. Trimming took 2 bases from V and 9 from J, leaving 13 bases between them. This CDR3 comprises 13 residues. In DNA form, the CDR3 reads TGTGCCAGCAGCTTACAGGGACGCTCGGCCCAGTACTTC. It yields the protein CASSLQGRSAQYF.

This clonotype was counted ten times or more. The rearrangement uses TRBV6-1 and TRBJ1-1, with 8 bases matching TRBD1. The CDR3 is 16 amino acids. Germline trimming cut 6 bases from V and 4 bases from J; bases unmatched to any gene: 13. Per the germline V gene, CDR1 is MNHNS and CDR2 is SASEGT. In DNA form, the CDR3 reads TGTGCCAGCAGGATATCTAGGGGACAGGCTTTCACTGAAGCTTTCTTT. Its protein is CASRISRGQAFTEAFF.

This clonotype was recorded many times. The gene calls are TRBV28 and TRBJ1-5; D ambiguous. This CDR3 region has 12 residues. Deletions cut 4 bases from V and 6 bases from J, with 7 bases between. Germline assignment: CDR1 MDHEN and CDR2 SYDVKM. The CDR3 loop is CASSWGFQPQHF. The CDR3 DNA sequence: TGTGCCAGCAGTTGGGGTTTTCAGCCCCAGCATTTT. Looking up the rest from reference TRBV28 and TRBJ1-5 gives the full variable domain: DVKVTQSSRYLVKRTGEKVFLECVQDMDHENMFWYRQDPGLGLRLIYFSYDVKMKEKGDIPEGYSVSREKKERFSLILESASTNQTSMYLCASSWGFQPQHFGDGTRLSIL.

This clonotype was seen many times. The CDR3 region is CASSPPEQGNTEAFF. In DNA form, the CDR3 reads TGTGCCAGCAGCCCCCCGGAGCAGGGGAACACTGAAGCTTTCTTT. This chain joins TRBV28 and TRBJ1-1, with TRBD1 as a possible D gene (5 bases). CDR1 and CDR2 (germline): MDHEN, SYDVKM. Trimming stripped 6 bases from V and 1 base from J, with 15 bases between. This CDR3 contains 15 residues.

This clonotype was counted many times. The chain couples TRBV10-3 to TRBJ2-7, with D unclear. The length of the CDR3 is 15 residues. From germline, CDR1 is ENHRY and CDR2 SYGVKD. V lost 6 bases and J lost 3, with 18 bases in between. The CDR3 protein is CAIRNNLGGDYEQYF. CDR3 bases: TGTGCCATCAGAAACAACCTAGGTGGGGACTACGAGCAGTACTTC.

This clonotype has a count of ten or more. The chain couples TRBV24-1 to TRBJ2-5; 10 positions match TRBD2. V was clipped by 0 bases and J by 2 bases; unmatched bases: 2. CDR3 length: 16 residues. Germline CDR1 reads KGHDR; CDR2 reads SFDVKD. CDR3 DNA sequence: TGTGCCACCAGTGATTTGCTAGCGGGGGATCAAGAGACCCAGTACTTC. Translated: CATSDLLAGDQETQYF.

Note on this clonotype: Since a much larger clone is just one base distant, this may be a read error. The chain is built from TRBV20-1 and TRBJ2-7; D not resolved. Per the germline V gene, CDR1 is DFQATT and CDR2 is SNEGSKA (reference sequence). This CDR3 contains 11 residues. Trimming took 5 bases from V and 3 from J, leaving 8 bases between them. The CDR3 nucleotides are TGCAGTGCTTATTCGAGCTACGAGCAGTACGTC. As protein: CSAYSSYEQYV.

The V gene is TRBV12-3 or TRBV12-4, the J gene TRBJ1-3; no reliable D call. Trimming took off 8 bases at V and 0 bases at J, with 17 bases between the two ends. The CDR3 is made up of 16 amino acids. The CDR3 DNA sequence: TGTGCCAGCCCTCCCCCACAAGCAACCTCTGGAAACACCATATATTTT. As protein: CASPPPQATSGNTIYF.

This clonotype was observed a handful of times. V and J are TRBV20-1 and TRBJ1-1; 7 bases map to TRBD1. V lost 6 bases and J lost 0; bases outside the gene matches: 13. This CDR3 is built from 16 residues. Germline assignment: CDR1 DFQATT and CDR2 SNEGSKA (reference sequence). In DNA, the CDR3 is TGCAGTGCCCAGGGGACAGCCCACTCTATGAACACTGAAGCTTTCTTT. Translating gives CSAQGTAHSMNTEAFF.

This clonotype appeared a few times. The chain joins TRBV6-1 to TRBJ1-1; possibly TRBD1 for D (5 bases). Germline CDR1 MNHNS, CDR2 SASEGT. Between the trimmed V and J ends, which lost 3 bases and 0 bases, there was a span of 11 bases. The CDR3 length is 15 residues. CDR3 protein: CASSDFRAMNTEAFF. The CDR3 DNA sequence: TGTGCCAGCAGTGATTTCAGGGCCATGAACACTGAAGCTTTCTTT.

This clonotype was counted at least ten times. The chain's CDR3 is CASSYSSGSAEAFF. The CDR3 DNA reads as TGTGCCAGCAGTTACTCGTCAGGGTCGGCTGAAGCTTTCTTT. The chain joins TRBV6-5 to TRBJ1-1; a weak D match, TRBD1 (5 bases). V lost 0 bases and J 6 bases, leaving 11 bases between the germline ends. Germline V gene data show CDR1 as MNHEY and CDR2 as SVGAGI. This CDR3 contains 14 residues.

This clonotype has at least ten counts. V usage is TRBV10-2 and J usage is TRBJ1-2; D not resolved. CDR3 size: 13 residues. Germline-derived CDR1 and CDR2 are WSHSY and SAAADI. Trimming removed 10 bases from V and 7 bases from J, with 19 bases in between. The CDR3 loop reads CATSGSGIGGYTF. The CDR3 nucleotides read TGCGCCACGTCAGGTTCGGGTATTGGTGGCTACACCTTC.

This clonotype came up many times. V is TRBV20-1 and J is TRBJ2-7; maybe TRBD1 (6 bases). This CDR3 contains 13 residues. V lost 4 bases and J lost 1, with 11 bases in between. The germline V gene has CDR1 DFQATT and CDR2 SNEGSKA (reference sequence). CDR3 nucleotides: TGCAGTGCTAAGGGGGTGAAGTCCTACGAGCAGTACTTC. This sequence encodes CSAKGVKSYEQYF.

In its sample, this clonotype was seen many times. The chain couples TRBV13 to TRBJ1-5; 7 nucleotides align to TRBD1. The junction had 5 bases not matched to a gene; V was cut back by 0 bases and J by 6 bases. The CDR3 runs to 15 residues. Germline V gene data show CDR1 as PRHDT and CDR2 as FYEKMQ (reference sequence). The CDR3 protein is CASSLGGGGSQPQHF. The CDR3 DNA sequence: TGTGCCAGCAGCTTAGGGGGAGGGGGCAGTCAGCCCCAGCATTTT.